The rows below give T cell receptor beta chains drawn from one sample of a study of T cells after yellow fever vaccination. TCRdb ran MiXCR on the 5' RACE reads and lists one entry per CDR3 protein. This sample has under 200,000 distinct CDR3 sequences, with approximately 11% found just once. The sample consisted of CD8+ T cells sorted from PBMCs, taken 15 days after the yellow fever booster vaccination. The receptors stem from a man aged 18 to 29 who received the YFV17D yellow fever vaccine. Both conserved end residues are part of each CDR3. The order of the fields is CDR3 length, D gene, J gene, V gene, clone size, CDR3 protein, CDR3 DNA. A D gene is named only where the DNA matches it firmly. Clone size, where shown, is once, few, many, or a class for clones that have expanded.

cdr3_length: 17
d_call: .
j_call: TRBJ1-1
v_call: TRBV7-8
clone_size: .
cdr3_aa: CASSSLGLGDGDTEAFF
cdr3_nt: TGTGCCAGCAGCTCCCTGGGGTTGGGGGATGGGGACACTGAAGCTTTCTTT

cdr3_length: 16
d_call: .
j_call: TRBJ2-1
v_call: TRBV27
clone_size: .
cdr3_aa: CASTRYGTGSYNEQFF
cdr3_nt: TGTGCCAGCACCCGTTATGGGACGGGCTCCTACAATGAGCAGTTCTTC

cdr3_length: 14
d_call: .
j_call: TRBJ2-7
v_call: TRBV7-9
clone_size: few
cdr3_aa: CASSLTNTDSEQYF
cdr3_nt: TGTGCCAGCAGCCTTACTAATACTGATTCCGAGCAGTACTTC

cdr3_length: 15
d_call: .
j_call: TRBJ2-1
v_call: TRBV7-9
clone_size: many
cdr3_aa: CASSLALGLDNEQFF
cdr3_nt: TGTGCCAGCAGCTTGGCTTTGGGACTCGACAATGAGCAGTTCTTC

cdr3_length: 18
d_call: .
j_call: TRBJ2-2
v_call: TRBV5-4
clone_size: .
cdr3_aa: CASSLEGQEVPNTGELFF
cdr3_nt: TGTGCCAGCAGCTTGGAGGGCCAGGAGGTTCCGAACACCGGGGAGCTGTTTTTT

cdr3_length: 11
d_call: .
j_call: TRBJ2-3
v_call: TRBV20-1
clone_size: few
cdr3_aa: CSAPLGGTQYF
cdr3_nt: TGCAGTGCCCCACTAGGAGGAACGCAGTATTTT

cdr3_length: 16
d_call: TRBD2
j_call: TRBJ2-5
v_call: TRBV7-8
clone_size: few
cdr3_aa: CASSTNRLALQETQYF
cdr3_nt: TGTGCCAGCAGCACAAACCGACTAGCCCTCCAAGAGACCCAGTACTTC

cdr3_length: 14
d_call: .
j_call: TRBJ1-4
v_call: TRBV13
clone_size: .
cdr3_aa: CASSKTARNEKLFF
cdr3_nt: TGTGCCAGCAGCAAGACAGCCCGTAATGAAAAACTGTTTTTT

cdr3_length: 16
d_call: .
j_call: TRBJ1-2
v_call: TRBV6-5
clone_size: few
cdr3_aa: CASSGWRDDSNYGYTF
cdr3_nt: TGTGCCAGCAGTGGGTGGCGGGATGATTCCAACTATGGCTACACCTTC

cdr3_length: 14
d_call: .
j_call: TRBJ1-2
v_call: TRBV5-6
clone_size: .
cdr3_aa: CASSWAEPRYGYTF
cdr3_nt: TGTGCCAGCAGCTGGGCAGAGCCCAGATATGGCTACACCTTC

cdr3_length: 11
d_call: .
j_call: TRBJ1-1
v_call: TRBV6-6
clone_size: many
cdr3_aa: CASIGNTEAFF
cdr3_nt: TGTGCCAGCATTGGGAACACTGAAGCTTTCTTT

cdr3_length: 14
d_call: .
j_call: TRBJ2-1
v_call: TRBV24-1
clone_size: few
cdr3_aa: CATTKRRPWYEQFF
cdr3_nt: TGTGCCACCACGAAACGCCGGCCGTGGTATGAGCAGTTCTTC

cdr3_length: 11
d_call: .
j_call: TRBJ2-7
v_call: TRBV12-3/TRBV12-4
clone_size: many
cdr3_aa: CASSSVYEQYF
cdr3_nt: TGTGCCAGCAGTAGTGTCTACGAGCAGTACTTC

cdr3_length: 16
d_call: .
j_call: TRBJ1-3
v_call: TRBV5-6
clone_size: .
cdr3_aa: CASSLAGIRSGNTIYF
cdr3_nt: TGTGCCAGCAGCTTGGCCGGGATCCGATCTGGAAACACCATATATTTT

cdr3_length: 12
d_call: TRBD2
j_call: TRBJ2-7
v_call: TRBV7-8
clone_size: few
cdr3_aa: CASSMGGAEQYF
cdr3_nt: TGTGCCAGCAGCATGGGAGGGGCCGAGCAGTACTTC

cdr3_length: 15
d_call: .
j_call: TRBJ1-1
v_call: TRBV4-1
clone_size: few
cdr3_aa: CASSQGGQLNTEAFF
cdr3_nt: TGCGCCAGCAGCCAAGGCGGACAGCTGAACACTGAAGCTTTCTTT

cdr3_length: 15
d_call: TRBD1
j_call: TRBJ2-7
v_call: TRBV7-7
clone_size: .
cdr3_aa: CASSTGTGVLYEQYF
cdr3_nt: TGTGCCAGCAGTACCGGGACAGGGGTCCTCTACGAGCAGTACTTC

cdr3_length: 13
d_call: .
j_call: TRBJ1-1
v_call: TRBV27
clone_size: few
cdr3_aa: CASSLPGYTEAFF
cdr3_nt: TGTGCCAGCAGTTTACCAGGGTACACTGAAGCTTTCTTT

cdr3_length: 16
d_call: TRBD2
j_call: TRBJ2-3
v_call: TRBV11-2
clone_size: .
cdr3_aa: CASSLLVRGGTDTQYF
cdr3_nt: TGTGCCAGCAGCCTGCTAGTTCGGGGGGGCACAGATACGCAGTATTTT

cdr3_length: 14
d_call: .
j_call: TRBJ2-7
v_call: TRBV10-1
clone_size: .
cdr3_aa: CASSESYLGHEQYF
cdr3_nt: TGCGCCAGCAGTGAGTCCTATTTGGGCCACGAGCAGTACTTC

cdr3_length: 14
d_call: TRBD1
j_call: TRBJ1-5
v_call: TRBV15
clone_size: many
cdr3_aa: CATTQGDSNQPQHF
cdr3_nt: TGTGCCACCACCCAGGGGGATAGCAATCAGCCCCAGCATTTT

cdr3_length: 13
d_call: TRBD1
j_call: TRBJ1-1
v_call: TRBV29-1
clone_size: few
cdr3_aa: CSAQGGGYTEAFF
cdr3_nt: TGCAGCGCCCAAGGGGGCGGGTACACTGAAGCTTTCTTT

cdr3_length: 14
d_call: .
j_call: TRBJ1-2
v_call: TRBV5-4
clone_size: .
cdr3_aa: CASSLGEANYGYTF
cdr3_nt: TGTGCCAGCAGCTTGGGGGAAGCTAACTATGGCTACACCTTC

cdr3_length: 13
d_call: TRBD2
j_call: TRBJ2-1
v_call: TRBV24-1
clone_size: many
cdr3_aa: CATEPPGGNEQFF
cdr3_nt: TGTGCCACAGAACCCCCGGGGGGCAATGAGCAGTTCTTC

cdr3_length: 13
d_call: .
j_call: TRBJ2-5
v_call: TRBV7-6
clone_size: .
cdr3_aa: CASTEGGRETQYF
cdr3_nt: TGTGCCAGCACTGAGGGGGGCCGGGAGACCCAGTACTTC

cdr3_length: 14
d_call: TRBD1
j_call: TRBJ2-7
v_call: TRBV12-3/TRBV12-4
clone_size: .
cdr3_aa: CASSSTGDPYEQYF
cdr3_nt: TGTGCCAGCAGTTCCACAGGGGACCCCTACGAGCAGTACTTC

cdr3_length: 15
d_call: .
j_call: TRBJ1-1
v_call: TRBV7-8
clone_size: many
cdr3_aa: CASRATGTYNTEAFF
cdr3_nt: TGTGCCAGCAGGGCGACCGGGACATACAACACTGAAGCTTTCTTT

cdr3_length: 21
d_call: .
j_call: TRBJ2-7
v_call: TRBV11-1
clone_size: few
cdr3_aa: CASSLDAFRDGGSLRLYEQYF
cdr3_nt: TGTGCCAGCAGCTTAGATGCTTTCCGAGACGGAGGATCTCTTCGTCTCTACGAGCAGTACTTC

cdr3_length: 12
d_call: .
j_call: TRBJ2-7
v_call: TRBV4-1
clone_size: few
cdr3_aa: CASEGSSYEQYF
cdr3_nt: TGCGCCAGCGAGGGGAGCTCCTACGAGCAGTACTTC

cdr3_length: 15
d_call: TRBD1
j_call: TRBJ2-5
v_call: TRBV7-9
clone_size: many
cdr3_aa: CASSLSDRGQETQYF
cdr3_nt: TGTGCCAGCAGCTTGAGTGACAGGGGACAAGAGACCCAGTACTTC

cdr3_length: 17
d_call: .
j_call: TRBJ2-1
v_call: TRBV7-9
clone_size: .
cdr3_aa: CASSSDFGQYSYNEQFF
cdr3_nt: TGTGCCAGCAGCTCCGACTTCGGACAGTACTCCTACAATGAGCAGTTCTTC

cdr3_length: 14
d_call: .
j_call: TRBJ1-5
v_call: TRBV4-3
clone_size: .
cdr3_aa: CASSPDGSHQPQHF
cdr3_nt: TGCGCCAGCAGCCCGGACGGATCACATCAGCCCCAGCATTTT

cdr3_length: 15
d_call: TRBD1
j_call: TRBJ2-5
v_call: TRBV6-6
clone_size: few
cdr3_aa: CASRTGGRHQETQYF
cdr3_nt: TGTGCCAGCAGGACAGGGGGCAGGCACCAAGAGACCCAGTACTTC

cdr3_length: 12
d_call: .
j_call: TRBJ1-5
v_call: TRBV15
clone_size: many
cdr3_aa: CATSSLGQPQHF
cdr3_nt: TGTGCCACCAGCAGTCTTGGGCAGCCCCAGCATTTT

cdr3_length: 15
d_call: TRBD1
j_call: TRBJ2-7
v_call: TRBV7-8
clone_size: .
cdr3_aa: CASSPRDRGRNEQYF
cdr3_nt: TGTGCCAGCAGCCCGAGGGACAGGGGTAGAAACGAGCAGTACTTC

cdr3_length: 15
d_call: .
j_call: TRBJ2-1
v_call: TRBV29-1
clone_size: .
cdr3_aa: CSGDRDGDRYNEQFF
cdr3_nt: TGCAGCGGGGACCGCGACGGGGACCGCTACAATGAGCAGTTCTTC

cdr3_length: 11
d_call: .
j_call: TRBJ1-4
v_call: TRBV29-1
clone_size: .
cdr3_aa: CSVSDREKLFF
cdr3_nt: TGCAGCGTCTCAGACAGGGAAAAACTGTTTTTT

cdr3_length: 14
d_call: .
j_call: TRBJ2-1
v_call: TRBV12-3/TRBV12-4
clone_size: .
cdr3_aa: CASSSWTEGNEQFF
cdr3_nt: TGTGCCAGCAGTTCTTGGACGGAAGGGAATGAGCAGTTCTTC

cdr3_length: 13
d_call: .
j_call: TRBJ2-5
v_call: TRBV27
clone_size: few
cdr3_aa: CASSWGDQETQYF
cdr3_nt: TGTGCCAGCAGTTGGGGGGACCAAGAGACCCAGTACTTC

cdr3_length: 12
d_call: .
j_call: TRBJ2-1
v_call: TRBV5-4
clone_size: .
cdr3_aa: CASSFHGNEQFF
cdr3_nt: TGTGCCAGCAGCTTTCATGGCAATGAGCAGTTCTTC

cdr3_length: 13
d_call: TRBD2
j_call: TRBJ2-1
v_call: TRBV7-9
clone_size: .
cdr3_aa: CASIPGLAYEQFF
cdr3_nt: TGTGCCAGCATCCCGGGACTAGCATATGAGCAGTTCTTC

cdr3_length: 13
d_call: .
j_call: TRBJ2-6
v_call: TRBV6-5
clone_size: many
cdr3_aa: CASSGSGANVLTF
cdr3_nt: TGTGCCAGCTCTGGGTCTGGGGCCAACGTCCTGACTTTC

cdr3_length: 15
d_call: .
j_call: TRBJ1-6
v_call: TRBV7-6
clone_size: many
cdr3_aa: CASSLGGGIGSPLHF
cdr3_nt: TGTGCCAGCAGCTTAGGCGGGGGCATTGGCTCACCCCTCCACTTT

cdr3_length: 13
d_call: .
j_call: TRBJ2-7
v_call: TRBV7-2
clone_size: .
cdr3_aa: CASSHLGEYEQYF
cdr3_nt: TGTGCCAGCAGCCACCTCGGGGAGTACGAGCAGTACTTC

cdr3_length: 8
d_call: .
j_call: TRBJ1-1
v_call: TRBV20-1
clone_size: .
cdr3_aa: CSYTEAFF
cdr3_nt: TGCAGTTACACTGAAGCTTTCTTT

cdr3_length: 15
d_call: .
j_call: TRBJ1-2
v_call: TRBV5-1
clone_size: few
cdr3_aa: CASSVYGGDGNGYTF
cdr3_nt: TGCGCCAGTAGTGTTTATGGAGGGGATGGGAATGGCTACACCTTC

cdr3_length: 15
d_call: .
j_call: TRBJ1-1
v_call: TRBV4-1
clone_size: .
cdr3_aa: CASSQSTGLNTEAFF
cdr3_nt: TGCGCCAGCAGCCAATCAACAGGTCTGAACACTGAAGCTTTCTTT

cdr3_length: 15
d_call: .
j_call: TRBJ2-2
v_call: TRBV4-3
clone_size: few
cdr3_aa: CASSHGGADTGELFF
cdr3_nt: TGCGCCAGCAGCCATGGAGGGGCCGACACCGGGGAGCTGTTTTTT

cdr3_length: 14
d_call: .
j_call: TRBJ1-6
v_call: TRBV4-1
clone_size: .
cdr3_aa: CASSQERGNSPLHF
cdr3_nt: TGCGCCAGCAGCCAAGAACGGGGGAATTCACCCCTCCACTTT

cdr3_length: 12
d_call: .
j_call: TRBJ2-7
v_call: TRBV9
clone_size: few
cdr3_aa: CASSVDGGEQYF
cdr3_nt: TGTGCCAGCAGCGTAGATGGGGGCGAGCAGTACTTC